At least ten counts were recorded for the clone carrying this TCR beta chain. Time point reported: longitudinal time-point 3. This specimen belongs to a study of neurological immune-mediated disorders. Germline assignment: CDR1 LGHDT and CDR2 YNNKEL (reference sequence). Trimming removed 5 bases from V and 3 bases from J, with 10 bases in between. This CDR3 is 14 amino acids long. TCRdb re-analysed the 5' RACE reads in MiXCR, keeping a single row per CDR3 protein. The sample shows tens of thousands of distinct CDR3 sequences, about 4.3% of them seen only once. The V gene is TRBV3-1, the J gene TRBJ2-2, with D perhaps matching TRBD1 (5 bases). The clonotype was recovered from a woman aged 55-69 years with multiple sclerosis. Sequenced: PBMCs. The CDR3 DNA reads as TGTGCCAGCAGCTGGACACGGGACACCGGGGAGCTGTTTTTT. Its protein is CASSWTRDTGELFF.